The subject of this entry is one TCR beta chain. This record belongs to a study of blood T cell repertoires in COVID-19. The study drew participants aged about 18 to 95 years from some 23 US areas. The protocol was immunoSEQ multiplex PCR, while the TCRdb copy is restricted to in-frame clones and leaves out a portion. The sample has 350,000 or so clones, approximately 91% seen once. Between the trimmed V and J ends, which lost 4 bases and 5 bases, there was a span of 9 bases. Germline loops: CDR1 LGHDT, CDR2 YNNKEL (reference sequence). This CDR3 spans 13 amino acids. This clonotype originated in a woman aged 25 to 39 who had been exposed to COVID-19. The chain employs TRBV3-1 (or the pseudogene TRBV3-2) and TRBJ1-5; no firm D call. Material for sequencing was PBMCs or T cells enriched from blood (not recorded which). As DNA, the CDR3 is TGTGCCAGCAGCCCCATTGGGCATCAGCCCCAGCATTTT. This codes for CASSPIGHQPQHF.